The clone carrying this TCR beta chain occurred once. Per germline, CDR1 ENHRY and CDR2 SYGVKD. This CDR3 is built from 14 residues. V lost 0 bases to trimming and J lost 0 bases, with 4 bases between them. The data derive from a study of blood T cell repertoires in COVID-19. Whole-study context: COVID-19 samples, acute and convalescent, were from the United States, Italy and Spain. Sources were T cells, B-cell-depleted T cells, or PBMCs; the material itself was cDNA or gDNA.

Original methodology: Nucleated cell number was recorded as an estimate derived from reference gene primer amplification. Sequencing was performed with immunoSEQ multiplex PCR; in TCRdb, only in-frame clones are kept and a portion is missing. Clone size and the V and J calls come from that table; the DNA yielded D and trimming. Of roughly 250,000 clones in the sample, more than 80% are singletons; the top ten hold around 6%. This chain uses TRBV10-3 with TRBJ2-3; D call uncertain. Sequencing was done on a sample of peripheral blood. The sequence was obtained from a human donor in a cohort sampled during active COVID-19. CDR3 nucleotide sequence: TGTGCCATCAGTGAGTCCTACAGCACAGATACGCAGTATTTT. Translation gives CAISESYSTDTQYF.